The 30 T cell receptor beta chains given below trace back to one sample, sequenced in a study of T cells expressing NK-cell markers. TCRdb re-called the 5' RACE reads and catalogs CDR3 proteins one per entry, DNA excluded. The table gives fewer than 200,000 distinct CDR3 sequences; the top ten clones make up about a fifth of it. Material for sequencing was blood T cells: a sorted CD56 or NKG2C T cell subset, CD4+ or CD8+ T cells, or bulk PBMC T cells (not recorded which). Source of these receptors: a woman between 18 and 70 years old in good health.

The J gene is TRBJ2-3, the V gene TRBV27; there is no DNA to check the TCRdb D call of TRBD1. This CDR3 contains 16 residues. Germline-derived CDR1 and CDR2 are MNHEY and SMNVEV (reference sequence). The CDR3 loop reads CASRIRDRASTDTQYF.

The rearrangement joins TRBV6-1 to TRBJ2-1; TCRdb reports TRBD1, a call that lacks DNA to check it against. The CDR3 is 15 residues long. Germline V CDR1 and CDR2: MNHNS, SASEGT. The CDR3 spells CASSDQGSRYNEQFF.

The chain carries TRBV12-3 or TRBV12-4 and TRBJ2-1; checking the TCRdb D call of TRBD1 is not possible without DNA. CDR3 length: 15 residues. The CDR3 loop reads CASRMAGGQYNEQFF.

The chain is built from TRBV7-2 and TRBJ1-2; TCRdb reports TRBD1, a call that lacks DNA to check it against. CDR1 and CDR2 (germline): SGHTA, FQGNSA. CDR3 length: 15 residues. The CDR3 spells CASSPGATGNYGYTF.

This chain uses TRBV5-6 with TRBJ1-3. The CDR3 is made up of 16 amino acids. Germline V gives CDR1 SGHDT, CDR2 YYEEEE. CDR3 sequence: CASSLAGQDSGNTIYF.

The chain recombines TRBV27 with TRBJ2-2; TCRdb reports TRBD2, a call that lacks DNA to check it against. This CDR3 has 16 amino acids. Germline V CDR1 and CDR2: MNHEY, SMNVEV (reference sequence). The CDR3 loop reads CASSTPSGSWTGELFF.

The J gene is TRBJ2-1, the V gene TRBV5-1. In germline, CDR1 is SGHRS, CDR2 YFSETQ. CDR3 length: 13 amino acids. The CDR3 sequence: CASSLPSDNEQFF. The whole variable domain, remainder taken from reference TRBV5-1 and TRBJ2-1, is KAGVTQTPRYLIKTRGQQVTLSCSPISGHRSVSWYQQTPGQGLQFLFEYFSETQRNKGNFPGRFSGRQFSNSRSEMNVSTLELGDSALYLCASSLPSDNEQFFGPGTRLTVL.

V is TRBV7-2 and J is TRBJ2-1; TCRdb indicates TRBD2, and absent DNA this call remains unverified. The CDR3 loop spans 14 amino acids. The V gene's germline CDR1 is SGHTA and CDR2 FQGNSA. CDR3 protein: CASSFLAGVNEQFF.

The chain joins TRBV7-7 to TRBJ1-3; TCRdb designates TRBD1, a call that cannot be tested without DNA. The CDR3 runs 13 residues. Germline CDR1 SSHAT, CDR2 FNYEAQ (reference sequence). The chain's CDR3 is CASSLGEGDTIYF.

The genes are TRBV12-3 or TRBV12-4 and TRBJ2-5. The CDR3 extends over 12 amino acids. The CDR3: CASSIYQETQYF.

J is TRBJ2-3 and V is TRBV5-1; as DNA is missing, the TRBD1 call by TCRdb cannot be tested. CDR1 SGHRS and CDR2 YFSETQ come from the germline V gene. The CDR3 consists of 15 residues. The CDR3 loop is CASSSTGGVTDTQYF.

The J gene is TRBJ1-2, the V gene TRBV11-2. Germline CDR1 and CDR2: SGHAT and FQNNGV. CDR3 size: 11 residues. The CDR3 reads CASSQSVGYTF.

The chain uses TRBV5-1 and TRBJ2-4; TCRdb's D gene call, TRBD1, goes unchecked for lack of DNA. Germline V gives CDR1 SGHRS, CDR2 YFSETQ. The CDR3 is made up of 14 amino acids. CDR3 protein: CASSPLGAKNIQYF. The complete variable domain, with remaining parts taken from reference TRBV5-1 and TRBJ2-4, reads KAGVTQTPRYLIKTRGQQVTLSCSPISGHRSVSWYQQTPGQGLQFLFEYFSETQRNKGNFPGRFSGRQFSNSRSEMNVSTLELGDSALYLCASSPLGAKNIQYFGAGTRLSVL.

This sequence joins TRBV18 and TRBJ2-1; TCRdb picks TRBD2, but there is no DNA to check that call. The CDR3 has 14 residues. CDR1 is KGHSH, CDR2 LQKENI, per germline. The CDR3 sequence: CASMIGGAYNEQFF.

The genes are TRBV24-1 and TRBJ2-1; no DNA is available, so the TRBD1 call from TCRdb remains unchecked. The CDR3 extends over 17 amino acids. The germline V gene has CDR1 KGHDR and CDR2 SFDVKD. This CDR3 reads CATSEGANGRSYNEQFF.

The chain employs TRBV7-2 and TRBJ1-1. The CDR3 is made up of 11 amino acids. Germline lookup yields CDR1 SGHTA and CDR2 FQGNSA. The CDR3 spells CASSYNWRAFF.

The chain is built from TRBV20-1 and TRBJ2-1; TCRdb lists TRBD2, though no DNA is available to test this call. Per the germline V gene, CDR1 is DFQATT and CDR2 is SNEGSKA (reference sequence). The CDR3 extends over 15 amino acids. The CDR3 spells CSAHSKAGGLGEQFF.

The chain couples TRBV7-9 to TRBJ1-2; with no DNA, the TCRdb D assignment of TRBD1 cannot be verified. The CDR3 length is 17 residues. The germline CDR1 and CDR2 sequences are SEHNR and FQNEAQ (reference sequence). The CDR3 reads CASSLSSGQGANYGYTF.

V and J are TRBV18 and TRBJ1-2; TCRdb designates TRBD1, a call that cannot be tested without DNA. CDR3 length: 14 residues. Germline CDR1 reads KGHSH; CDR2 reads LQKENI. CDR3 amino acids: CASSQLTGSGGYTF.

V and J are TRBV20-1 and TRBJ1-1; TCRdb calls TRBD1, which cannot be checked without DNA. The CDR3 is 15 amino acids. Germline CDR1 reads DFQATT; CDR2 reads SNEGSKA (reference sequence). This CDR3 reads CSALTGGAENTEAFF.

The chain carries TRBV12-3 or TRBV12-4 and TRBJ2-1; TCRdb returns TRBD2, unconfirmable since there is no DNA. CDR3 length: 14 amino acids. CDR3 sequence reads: CASSLGTRSDEQFF.

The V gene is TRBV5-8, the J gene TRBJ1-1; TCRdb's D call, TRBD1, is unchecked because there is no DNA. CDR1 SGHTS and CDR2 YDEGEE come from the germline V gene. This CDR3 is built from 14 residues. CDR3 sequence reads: CASSETGGLGVAFF.

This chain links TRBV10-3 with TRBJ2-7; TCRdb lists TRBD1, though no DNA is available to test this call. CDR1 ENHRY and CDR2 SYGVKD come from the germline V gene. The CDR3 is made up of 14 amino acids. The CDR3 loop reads CAISDSGARYEQYF.

The CDR3 region is CASSVQLAPNEQFF. This chain uses TRBV7-2 with TRBJ2-1; there is no DNA to check the TCRdb D call of TRBD1. This CDR3 comprises 14 residues. Germline V CDR1 and CDR2: SGHTA, FQGNSA.

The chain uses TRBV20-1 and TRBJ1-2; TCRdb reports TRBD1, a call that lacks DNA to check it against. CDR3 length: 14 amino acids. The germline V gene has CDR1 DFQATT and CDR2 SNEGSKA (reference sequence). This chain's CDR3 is CSARLMGGDYGYTF.

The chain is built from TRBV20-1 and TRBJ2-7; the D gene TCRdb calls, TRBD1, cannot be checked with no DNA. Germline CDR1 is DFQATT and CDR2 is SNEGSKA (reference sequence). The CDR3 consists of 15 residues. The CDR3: CSASAPGTGSGEQYF.

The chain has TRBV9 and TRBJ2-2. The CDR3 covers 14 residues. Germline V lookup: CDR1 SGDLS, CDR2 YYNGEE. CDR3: CASSGRIDTGELFF.

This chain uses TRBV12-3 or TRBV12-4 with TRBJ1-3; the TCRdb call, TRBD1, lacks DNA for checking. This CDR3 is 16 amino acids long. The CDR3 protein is CASSLDRGSAGNTIYF.

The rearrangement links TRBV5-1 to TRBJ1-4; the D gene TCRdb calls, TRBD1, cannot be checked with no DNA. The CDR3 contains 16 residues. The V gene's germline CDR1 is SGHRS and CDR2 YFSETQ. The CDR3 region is CASSLAGGPTNEKLFF.

CDR3 in amino acids: CSASSVKGFYEQYF. J is TRBJ2-7 and V is TRBV20-1. From germline, CDR1 is DFQATT and CDR2 SNEGSKA (reference sequence). The CDR3 totals 14 residues.